This T cell receptor beta chain appears in the sequencing data of a study of graft-versus-host responses after intestinal transplantation. Study summary: Following induction with anti-thymocyte globulin, all recipients were given tacrolimus and steroids for three to four years.

As concerns this clone: Its antigen remains unidentified.

Libraries were prepared by immunoSEQ multiplex PCR; TCRdb keeps only in-frame clonotypes and omits some of them. Of about 66,000 clones in the sample, about 90% were seen once. The V end was cut by 1 base, the J end by 3 bases, with 7 bases between. The germline V gene encodes CDR1 MGHRA and CDR2 YSYEKL. The CDR3 has 14 amino acids. Sequencing used unstimulated CD8+ T cells sorted from spleen or lymph node cells, obtained before intestinal transplant. The receptor comes from a human donor who received an intestinal transplant. The chain joins TRBV4-1 to TRBJ1-5, with D possibly being TRBD1 (6 bases). CDR3 nucleotide sequence: TGCGCCAGCAGCCAAGGGACAGCCAATCAGCCCCAGCATTTT. Translation gives CASSQGTANQPQHF.